This T cell receptor beta chain was found in a study of cytomegalovirus exposure and HLA in healthy donors. Overall study findings and caveats: Researchers reported in a later analysis that common viral pathogens appeared linked to several top clusters. In a later analysis, V- and J-gene trimming of beta chains associated with a DCLRE1C missense variant, replicated independently. In an earlier analysis, productive rearrangement rates for most beta V segments clustered near 87% or 30%. As a later analysis revealed, most CMV-associated TCR beta chains appeared HLA-restricted.

A note on this clone: Its antigen is unknown.

The primer mix had 60 Vbeta and 13 Jbeta primers. Here immunoSEQ multiplex PCR was the method, and the copy in TCRdb shows in-frame clones only, minus some. Of some 56,000 clones in the sample, about 80% are singletons; the top ten hold 1.5% to 2%. This receptor was identified in a human donor in good health. Sequenced material: PBMCs.

The CDR3: CASSDHRGDYGYTF. CDR3 coding DNA: TGTGCCAGCAGCGACCACAGGGGGGACTATGGCTACACCTTC. The chain carries TRBV9 and TRBJ1-2; 8 bases are shared with TRBD1. CDR1 SGDLS and CDR2 YYNGEE come from the germline V gene. This CDR3 is 14 amino acids long. The V gene end was trimmed by 3 bases and the J gene end by 3 bases; junction bases not matched to a gene: 4.